Sequencing of this TCR beta chain was carried out in a study of cytomegalovirus exposure and HLA in healthy donors. Overall study: Later, an analysis reported that the 120 or so validation repertoires had used the same platform as the 500 to 800 first-cohort repertoires. Findings and limits, study-wide: A list of approximately 150 TCR beta chains associated with cytomegalovirus was given. Reportedly, diagnosis of cytomegalovirus status by the classifier showed high specificity and sensitivity. Subsequent analysis found a tendency for first-cohort TCR clusters to co-occur within the 95 to 150 validation repertoires.

A remark on this clone: The antigen is undetermined.

Germline V CDR1 and CDR2: MNHNS, SASEGT. The CDR3 extends over 14 amino acids. V lost 7 bases, J lost 0 bases, and 2 bases stayed unmatched. TCRdb's copy holds only in-frame clones and misses some; the assay was immunoSEQ multiplex PCR. Altogether 130,000 to 150,000 clones are present, approximately 90% being singletons, with the ten largest covering roughly 4.8%. The chain has TRBV6-1 and TRBJ2-2; TRBD1 agrees at 7 bases. The sequence was collected from a man aged 18 to 29 in good health and CMV-seropositive. Sequenced material: PBMCs. The CDR3 DNA follows: TGTGCCAGCATGGGGACAGCGAACACCGGGGAGCTGTTTTTT. This translates into CASMGTANTGELFF.